Included here is one TCR beta chain sequence, with context. Its target is not known. Sequencing used immunoSEQ multiplex PCR; TCRdb keeps in-frame clones, though not all of them. The sample lists tens of thousands of clones, about 93% occurring once. The V end was cut by 5 bases, the J end by 2 bases, with 10 bases between. The CDR3 has 15 residues. The germline V gene has CDR1 SGHAT and CDR2 FQNNGV. This record belongs to a study of T cell responses to AZD1222 COVID-19 vaccine. General study points: There were mostly white British donors and more females than males, and clonal diversity was possibly underestimated. Only five to seven AZD1222 recipients tested seropositive at baseline. Repertoires were collected only later (after the peak T cell response had occurred). CD4 TCRs covered the whole spike, strongest at regions 160-218 and 743-854.

The receptor was isolated from an adult who received the MenACWY meningococcal vaccine as a control. Source: peripheral blood, taken 28 days after the second dose of the MenACWY control vaccine. The V gene is TRBV11-2, the J gene TRBJ2-6, with D perhaps matching TRBD1 or TRBD2 (5 bases each). CDR3 region: CASSPQGAGANVLTF. CDR3 nucleotide sequence: TGTGCCAGCAGCCCCCAGGGAGCTGGGGCCAACGTCCTGACTTTC.